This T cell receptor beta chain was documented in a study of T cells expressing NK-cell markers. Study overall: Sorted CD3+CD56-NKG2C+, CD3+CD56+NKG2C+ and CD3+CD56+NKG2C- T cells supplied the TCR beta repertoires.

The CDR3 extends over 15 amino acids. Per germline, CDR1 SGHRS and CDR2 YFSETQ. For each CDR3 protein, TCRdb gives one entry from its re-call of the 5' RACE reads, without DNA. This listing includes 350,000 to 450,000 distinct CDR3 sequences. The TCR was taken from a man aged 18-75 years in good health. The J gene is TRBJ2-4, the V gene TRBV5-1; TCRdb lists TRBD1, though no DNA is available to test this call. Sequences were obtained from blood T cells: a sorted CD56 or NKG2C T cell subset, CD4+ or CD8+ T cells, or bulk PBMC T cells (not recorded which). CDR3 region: CASSMTGYFTEIQYF. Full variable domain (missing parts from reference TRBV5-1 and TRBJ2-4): KAGVTQTPRYLIKTRGQQVTLSCSPISGHRSVSWYQQTPGQGLQFLFEYFSETQRNKGNFPGRFSGRQFSNSRSEMNVSTLELGDSALYLCASSMTGYFTEIQYFGAGTRLSVL.